Presented here are 27 T cell receptor beta chains from one specimen sequenced in a study of CXCR3 chemokines and chemotherapy response in bladder cancer. Each CDR3 protein gets one entry after TCRdb re-called the PCR reads with MiXCR. Altogether about 9,000 distinct CDR3 sequences are present, 23% being singletons, with the ten largest covering around 8.1%. Sampling was conducted from a patient whose treatment included neoadjuvant chemotherapy. The source is a human donor with bladder cancer that did not respond to neoadjuvant chemotherapy.

Many counts were recorded for this clonotype. This chain connects TRBV7-9 to TRBJ2-3; 10 bases match TRBD2. The germline gives CDR1 SEHNR, CDR2 FQNEAQ (reference sequence). Trimming at V came to 5 bases and at J to 8 bases, leaving 10 bases not matched to a gene. The CDR3 has 15 residues. The CDR3 loop reads CASSRLAGHGVTQYF. As DNA, the CDR3 is TGTGCCAGCAGCCGACTAGCGGGCCACGGTGTTACGCAGTATTTT.

By frequency in the sample, this clonotype is medium-sized. One end of the junction varies from germline; a read error may be responsible. The chain couples TRBV12-3 or TRBV12-4 to TRBJ2-3, with a weak D call TRBD2 (6 bases). The CDR3 is made up of 16 amino acids. In DNA, the CDR3 is TGTGCCAGCAGCTTAGCGCTTGGGACTAGCACAGATACGCAGTATTTT. This codes for CASSLALGTSTDTQYF.

The CDR3 spells CASRLPGGRYSSGGAGELFF. The DNA of the CDR3 is TGTGCCAGCAGACTTCCGGGAGGACGTTACTCTAGCGGGGGGGCCGGGGAGCTGTTTTTT. The chain carries TRBV6-2 or TRBV6-3 and TRBJ2-2, with TRBD2 identical over 12 bases. Germline CDR1 is MNHEY and CDR2 is SVGEGT. With 6 bases clipped from V and 6 bases from J, the junction kept 20 bases outside the gene matches. This CDR3 contains 20 residues.

This clonotype is termed medium-sized. The chain links TRBV19 to TRBJ2-1; no clear D. This CDR3 is built from 16 residues. V lost 6 bases, J lost 5 bases, and 20 bases lay in between. Germline assignment: CDR1 LNHDA and CDR2 SQIVND (reference sequence). CDR3 amino acids: CASSAPRAPANNEQFF. The CDR3 DNA sequence: TGTGCCAGTAGCGCCCCTCGGGCCCCCGCCAACAATGAGCAGTTCTTC.

Comment on this clonotype: The likely explanation is a read error, given a far larger clone one base away. V gene TRBV6-5 combines with J gene TRBJ2-3; D possibly corresponds to TRBD1 (6 bases). Per the germline V gene, CDR1 is MNHEY and CDR2 is SVGAGI. CDR3 length: 14 amino acids. CDR3 sequence: CASTLDGGTDTRYF. The CDR3 DNA is TGTGCCAGCACCCTTGATGGGGGCACAGATACGCGGTATTTT.

This clonotype was detected many times. J is TRBJ1-4 and V is TRBV11-2; tentative D call: TRBD1 (5 bases). Trimming pared 0 bases from V and 7 bases from J, leaving 15 bases between. This CDR3 comprises 16 residues. CDR1 is SGHAT and CDR2 is FQNNGV in the germline V gene. CDR3 protein: CASSLEQQAVPEKLFF. For the CDR3, the DNA is TGTGCCAGCAGCTTAGAGCAACAGGCGGTGCCTGAAAAACTGTTTTTT.

In the case of this clonotype: With a far larger clone one base away, a read error is the likely cause. The rearrangement uses TRBV10-3 and TRBJ2-5; D ambiguous. The CDR3 is made up of 11 amino acids. V lost 8 bases and J lost 11, with 15 bases in between. Per germline, CDR1 ENHRY and CDR2 SYGVKD. The CDR3 protein is CAIGDYNEQYF. CDR3 nucleotides: TGTGCCATCGGAGATTACAATGAGCAGTACTTC.

This clonotype has a single count. The chain links TRBV4-1 to TRBJ2-3, with D possibly being TRBD1 (7 bases). Germline V gene sequence: CDR1 MGHRA, CDR2 YSYEKL. The V end lost 6 bases, the J end lost 1 base, and 20 bases lay between the germline ends. The CDR3 contains 17 residues. The DNA of the CDR3 is TGCGCCAGCAGTCCCGGGGCGGGACAGCGACGCACAGATACGCAGTATTTT. It specifies CASSPGAGQRRTDTQYF.

This clonotype was recorded many times. The rearrangement joins TRBV4-1 to TRBJ2-1; the D call may be TRBD1 or TRBD2 (6 bases each). With 0 bases removed from V and 7 bases from J, the gap between germline ends came to 16 bases. The CDR3 covers 16 residues. CDR1 MGHRA and CDR2 YSYEKL come from the germline V gene. The CDR3 is CASSQDVRGGVNEQFF. The CDR3 DNA reads TGCGCCAGCAGCCAAGACGTCAGGGGAGGTGTAAATGAGCAGTTCTTC.

Concerning this clonotype: A far larger clone is just one base off, so this is likely a read error. The V and J genes are TRBV6-2 or TRBV6-3 and TRBJ2-7; possibly TRBD2 for D (5 bases). The V gene's germline CDR1 is MNHEY and CDR2 SVGEGT. The CDR3 loop spans 15 amino acids. Trimming left V 6 bases short and J 2 bases short, with 17 bases between. The CDR3 DNA follows: TGTGCCAGCAGAGTTACTGCTACTAGTGCCTACGAGCAGTACTTC. Amino acid sequence: CASRVTATSAYEQYF.

With respect to this clonotype: With only one base between it and a far larger clone, this is likely a read error. V and J are TRBV10-3 and TRBJ2-1; 9 bases map to TRBD1. J was trimmed by 3 bases and V by 5 bases; bases with no gene match: 11. The CDR3 is made up of 17 amino acids. The germline V gene encodes CDR1 ENHRY and CDR2 SYGVKD. The chain's CDR3 is CAISRPPRDRVYNEQFF. DNA of the CDR3: TGTGCCATCAGTCGCCCCCCCAGGGACAGGGTCTACAATGAGCAGTTCTTC.

A note on this clonotype: A far larger clone is off by one base, so a read error is likely. This rearrangement joins TRBV6-2 or TRBV6-3 to TRBJ2-4; TRBD2 aligns across 10 bases. Per germline, CDR1 MNHEY and CDR2 SVGEGT. This CDR3 region has 14 residues. V lost 8 bases to trimming and J lost 13 bases; unmatched junction nucleotides: 14. The CDR3 loop is CASQPSGGANEQYF. As DNA, the CDR3 is TGTGCCAGCCAACCAAGCGGGGGGGCAAATGAGCAGTACTTC.

This clonotype was seen repeatedly, ten times or more. The chain joins TRBV4-3 to TRBJ2-6; tentatively, D is TRBD1 (6 bases). V gave up 0 bases and J gave up 0 bases, with 12 bases separating them. Germline lookup yields CDR1 LGHNA and CDR2 YSLEER. The CDR3 length is 18 residues. Written as DNA, the CDR3 is TGCGCCAGCAGCCAAGATGGGACAAGGCCCTCTGGGGCCAACGTCCTGACTTTC. Translation: CASSQDGTRPSGANVLTF.

In this sample, this clonotype is medium-sized. The chain employs TRBV7-2 and TRBJ2-4, with D perhaps TRBD1 (5 bases). The V gene lost 5 bases and the J gene lost 0 bases, with 11 bases spanning the gap. CDR1 is SGHTA and CDR2 is FQGNSA in the germline V gene. This CDR3 has 15 amino acids. CDR3 bases: TGTGCCAGCAGCCCTGGGGCCGTAGCCAAAAACATTCAGTACTTC. Amino acid sequence: CASSPGAVAKNIQYF.

This clonotype was seen a few times. The J gene is TRBJ1-2, the V gene TRBV2, with D unresolved. The CDR3 covers 13 residues. Trimming pared 5 bases from V and 4 bases from J, leaving 11 bases between. Germline-derived CDR1 and CDR2 are SNHLY and FYNNEI. The CDR3 coding sequence is TGTGCCAGCAGTCGGGCGACAAGCTATGGCTACACCTTC. The encoded protein is CASSRATSYGYTF.

Comment on this clonotype: Given a far larger clone just one base away, this is likely a sequencing read error. The V call is TRBV20-1, the J call TRBJ2-7; TRBD1 is a possible D gene (5 bases). TRBJ2-1 matches the DNA end more closely, so the J call is doubtful. Germline CDR1 reads DFQATT; CDR2 reads SNEGSKA (reference sequence). The CDR3 is 13 amino acids. The CDR3 bases are TGCAGTGATAGAGGCGTATTCAGGGATGAGCAGTTCTTC. Translated: CSDRGVFRDEQFF.

This clonotype was counted ten times or more. The V gene is TRBV6-1, the J gene TRBJ2-7, with D unclear. V shed 7 bases and J shed 2 bases, with 9 bases lying between them. Germline V gene data show CDR1 as MNHNS and CDR2 as SASEGT. The length of the CDR3 is 12 residues. CDR3 sequence reads: CASISRPYEQYF. The CDR3 bases are TGTGCCAGCATTTCGAGACCCTACGAGCAGTACTTC.

This clonotype was seen ten or more times. The gene calls are TRBV6-6 and TRBJ1-2; 12 bases are a match to TRBD1. The ends lost 8 bases at V and 5 bases at J; junction bases unmatched: 9. The germline V gene encodes CDR1 MNHNY and CDR2 SVGAGI (reference sequence). CDR3 length equals 15 residues. The CDR3 spells CASGAGTGGLYGYTF. CDR3 DNA: TGTGCCAGCGGGGCCGGGACAGGGGGCTTATATGGCTACACCTTC.

Points on this clonotype: Given a far larger clone just one base away, this is likely a sequencing read error. The chain couples TRBV5-3 to TRBJ2-2, with TRBD2 matching 7 bases. TRBV5-3 is marked as an open reading frame, function uncertain. The CDR3 has 13 residues. Trimming removed 4 bases from V and 7 bases from J; junction bases left unmatched: 4. The CDR3 region has the DNA TGTGCCAGAAGCCCGGAGCGGGACGGGGAGCTGTTTTTT. Translated, it gives CARSPERDGELFF.

Concerning this clonotype: One base away lies a much larger clone, so this may be a sequencing read error. This chain joins TRBV4-1 and TRBJ2-1, with a tentative D call TRBD2 (5 bases). Trimming removed 1 base from V and 13 bases from J, with 8 bases in between. CDR3 length equals 11 residues. Germline V CDR1 and CDR2: MGHRA, YSYEKL. The CDR3 protein is CASSQGETQFF. In nucleotides, the CDR3 is TGCGCCAGCAGCCAAGGGGAGACCCAGTTCTTC.

This clonotype was counted once. It differs at one base from a far larger clone, so likely a read error. The chain is built from TRBV6-5 and TRBJ2-1; 12 bases fit TRBD1. The DNA end is a closer match to TRBJ1-2, so the J assignment may be wrong. CDR1 and CDR2 from the germline V gene are MNHEY and SVGAGI. The CDR3 has 16 residues. The CDR3 DNA sequence: TGTGCCAGCAGTTACCCCGGGACAGGGGGCGCCGATGTCTACACCTTC. Its protein is CASSYPGTGGADVYTF.

To note about this clonotype: This is likely an artifact of a read error, given a far larger clone one base away. The chain combines TRBV27 with TRBJ1-1; weak D call: TRBD1 (5 bases). The CDR3 extends over 13 amino acids. From germline, CDR1 is MNHEY and CDR2 SMNVEV (reference sequence). Trimming cost V 8 bases and J 0 bases, with 10 bases left between them. Written as DNA, the CDR3 is TGTGCCAGCCGGGGGTCCATGAACACTGAAGCTTTCTTT. This sequence encodes CASRGSMNTEAFF.

Turning to this clonotype: Only one base separates this from a far larger clonotype, so it likely reflects a read error. The conserved closing phenylalanine or tryptophan is absent in this CDR3, likely reflecting a read error. The chain links TRBV6-1 to TRBJ2-1; no firm D call. The V end lost 6 bases, the J end lost 1 base, and 7 bases lay between the germline ends. There are 13 residues in the CDR3. Germline V lookup: CDR1 MNHNS, CDR2 SASEGT. The CDR3 spells CASSLPSYNEQFL. CDR3 coding DNA: TGTGCCAGCAGCCTACCATCCTACAATGAGCAGTTCTTA.

Comment on this clonotype: A read error likely explains this, since a far larger clone differs by one base. V usage is TRBV13 and J usage is TRBJ2-2, with TRBD1 identical over 7 bases. Per the germline V gene, CDR1 is PRHDT and CDR2 is FYEKMQ (reference sequence). CDR3 size: 15 residues. CDR3 nucleotide sequence: TGTGCCAGCAGCCCGACAGGGACGAACACCGGGGAGCTGTATTTT. Its translation: CASSPTGTNTGELYF.

In its sample, this clonotype ranks as medium-sized. The chain recombines TRBV6-5 with TRBJ1-1; maybe TRBD1 (6 bases). This CDR3 is 15 amino acids long. V was cut by 5 bases and J by 5 bases, with 18 bases left in between. Looked up from germline, CDR1 is MNHEY and CDR2 is SVGAGI. The CDR3 coding sequence is TGTGCCAGCAGTCCCCTACAGGGAGGACGGACTGAAGCTTTCTTT. Encoded protein: CASSPLQGGRTEAFF.

In its sample, this clonotype is medium-sized. The chain employs TRBV9 and TRBJ1-6, with D tentatively TRBD1 (5 bases). V lost 5 bases and J 9 bases, leaving 9 bases between the germline ends. Germline CDR1 reads SGDLS; CDR2 reads YYNGEE. This CDR3 has 12 amino acids. CDR3 coding DNA: TGTGCCAGCAGTGGGGGGGGTTCACCCCTCCACTTT. It encodes CASSGGGSPLHF.

The table lists this clonotype with a few counts. DNA of the CDR3: TGCAGTGCTTGGGGGGGATTGAACACTGAAGCTTTCTTT. Translated: CSAWGGLNTEAFF. The genes are TRBV20-1 and TRBJ1-1, with D perhaps matching TRBD1 (5 bases). CDR3 length equals 13 residues. Germline CDR1 is DFQATT and CDR2 is SNEGSKA (reference sequence). Deletions cut 5 bases from V and 0 bases from J, with 10 bases between.